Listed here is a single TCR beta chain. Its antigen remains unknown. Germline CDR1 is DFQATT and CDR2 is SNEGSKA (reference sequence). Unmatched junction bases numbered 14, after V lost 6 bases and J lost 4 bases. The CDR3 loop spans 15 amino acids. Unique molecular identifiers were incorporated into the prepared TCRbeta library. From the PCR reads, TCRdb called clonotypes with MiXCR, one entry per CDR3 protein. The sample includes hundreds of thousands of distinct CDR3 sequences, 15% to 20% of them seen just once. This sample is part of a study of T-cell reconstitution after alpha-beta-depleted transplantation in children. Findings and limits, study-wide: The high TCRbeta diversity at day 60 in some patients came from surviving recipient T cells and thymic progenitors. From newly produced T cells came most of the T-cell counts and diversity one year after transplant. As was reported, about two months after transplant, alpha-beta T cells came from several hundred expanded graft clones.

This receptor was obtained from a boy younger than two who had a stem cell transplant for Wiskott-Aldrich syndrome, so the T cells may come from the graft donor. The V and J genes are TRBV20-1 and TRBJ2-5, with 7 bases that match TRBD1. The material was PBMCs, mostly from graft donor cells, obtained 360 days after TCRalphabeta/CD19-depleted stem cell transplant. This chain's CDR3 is CSAGGPVGGGETQYF. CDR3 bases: TGCAGTGCAGGGGGCCCTGTTGGGGGCGGAGAGACCCAGTACTTC.